This TCR beta chain emerged from a study of CD8+CD57+ T cells in acquired aplastic anemia (dated by TCRdb to 2017 to 2018). Turning to the overall study: A mean of about 3.2 ug of DNA, ranging from 0.2 to 27.4 ug, was extracted from sorted CD4+ and CD8+ cells. CD8+CD57+ expansion was defined as frequency above the mean frequency observed in healthy subjects. What the work shows at the level of the full study, not this receptor alone: Patients and healthy controls showed no significant difference in CD8+ Simpson's diversity (P=0.060). Approximately 31 CD8+ CDR3 sequences were found in both patients and controls but appeared to be highly expressed in patients and within the immunodominant clones of the patients.

Genomic DNA was used as template for profiling of TCR beta VDJ combinations and CDR3 sequences. An Illumina HiSeq 2000 was the platform used for TCR repertoire sequencing. Regarding the original processing steps: Repertoires were assessed using TRBV/TRBJ rearrangement plots, CDR3 size and DJ length profiles, and Simpson's diversity index. Whichever DNA sequence was most abundant in the deep sequencing data was defined as the immunodominant clone. CDR3 amino acid sequences were checked for sharing across subjects and were also compared against the VDJdb database and published repertoires. The public sequencing data were trimmed at Q25 with fastp and processed into clonotypes with MiXCR by TCRdb, which kept only in-frame beta chains. Rows are combined by CDR3 protein, so each entry shows the most common genes and DNA. These V and J calls are TCRdb output, not the study's own analysis. In this sample the table shows some 160,000 distinct CDR3 sequences, about 48% of which occur a single time. More than 30% of the sample is held by the ten biggest clonotypes.

CDR1 and CDR2 are drawn from the germline V gene: SGHTA, FQGNSA. Cut back by 5 bases and 0 bases, the V and J ends lie 1 base apart. Taken from cysteine to phenylalanine, the CDR3 has 11 residues. Only CDR3 DNA is held: 33 bases, read in frame from base 1. Flow cytometry had shown CD8+CD57+ cell expansion in the patients selected for sequencing. All patients had severe acquired aplastic anemia diagnosed by International Study of Aplastic Anemia and Agranulocytosis and Camitta criteria. No therapy had been received by the patients at the time of blood sampling. The study deep-sequenced TCR repertoires of sorted CD4+ and CD8+ blood T cells from severe aplastic anemia patients and healthy subjects. Patients were enrolled under clinicaltrials.gov protocols 00001620, 01623167, 00001397, 00071045, 00081523 and 00961064 in the USA. Ficoll-Paque density gradient centrifugation was used to isolate peripheral blood mononuclear cells. Before DNA was extracted, CD4+ and CD8+ T cells were sorted using either FACS or magnetic beads.

As regards this clonotype: Its antigen has not been determined. The record has no base qualities; no much larger clone is one base away.

The clonotype comes from a human donor with aplastic anemia. This chain is built from TRBV7-2 and TRBJ1-1; the D gene is not confidently resolved. Input material: sorted CD4+, CD8+, or CD8+CD57+ T cells (not recorded which) from PBMCs. CDR3 reads: CASSVNTEAFF. At the DNA level, the sequence is TGTGCCAGCAGCGTGAACACTGAAGCTTTCTTT.